This TCR beta chain was sequenced during a study of blood T cell repertoires in COVID-19. Background on the study: Samples of COVID-19 (acute and convalescent) were obtained from the United States, Italy and Spain.

V dropped 1 base and J dropped 6 bases, with 4 bases sitting between them. CDR1 and CDR2 from the germline V gene are SGHTA and FQGNSA. The CDR3 sequence is 13 residues long. In the authors' workflow: Nucleated cell number was recorded as an estimate derived from reference gene primer amplification. Data came from immunoSEQ multiplex PCR; TCRdb stores just in-frame clones and leaves some out. V, J and clone size reflect that table, while D and trimming were determined from the DNA. The sample carries about 160,000 clones, 85% to 95% recorded once. The J gene is TRBJ1-6, the V gene TRBV7-2; no definite D call. This TCR came from a woman between 55 and 75 years old with COVID-19, enrolled during active disease. Sequencing used peripheral blood. The CDR3 protein is CASSLVANSPLHF. For the CDR3, the DNA is TGTGCCAGCAGCTTAGTAGCTAATTCACCCCTCCACTTT. Using reference TRBV7-2 and TRBJ1-6 for the parts outside the CDR3, the full variable domain is GAGVSQSPSNKVTEKGKDVELRCDPISGHTALYWYRQSLGQGLEFLIYFQGNSAPDKSGLPSDRFSAERTGGSVSTLTIQRTQQEDSAVYLCASSLVANSPLHFGNGTRLTVT.